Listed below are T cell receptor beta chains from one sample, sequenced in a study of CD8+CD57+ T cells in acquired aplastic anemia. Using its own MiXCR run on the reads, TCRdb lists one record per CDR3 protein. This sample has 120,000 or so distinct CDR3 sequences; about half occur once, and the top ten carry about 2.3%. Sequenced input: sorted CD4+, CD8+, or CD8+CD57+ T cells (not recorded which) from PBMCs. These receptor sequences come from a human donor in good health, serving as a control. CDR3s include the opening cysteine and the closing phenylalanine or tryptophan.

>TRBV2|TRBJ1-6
CAGSPTGGLASPLHF
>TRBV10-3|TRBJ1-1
CAIVRGTEAFF
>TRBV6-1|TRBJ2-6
CASSPQFSGANVLTF
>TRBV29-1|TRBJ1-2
CSVELNYGYTF
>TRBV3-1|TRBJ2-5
CASSRPGQGAETQYF
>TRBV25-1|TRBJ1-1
CACSPTGGMRSFF
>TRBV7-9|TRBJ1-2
CASSYQQGRLSGYTF
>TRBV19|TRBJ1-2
CASSPTRYGYTF
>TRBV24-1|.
CATSDADQPQHF
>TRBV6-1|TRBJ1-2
CASSEVGGGNYGYTF
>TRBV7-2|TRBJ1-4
CASSARIEEKLFF
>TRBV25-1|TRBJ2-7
CASSMVRGQGNEQYF
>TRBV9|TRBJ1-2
CASSVHSEGMNGYTF
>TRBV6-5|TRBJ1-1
CASIQNMNTEAFF
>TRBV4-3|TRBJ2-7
CASSQDLIVAAGENYEQYF
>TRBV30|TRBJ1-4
CAWSVTGEKLFF
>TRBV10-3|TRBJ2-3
CAISLTAGPNTDTQYF
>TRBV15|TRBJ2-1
CATSTDNNEQFF
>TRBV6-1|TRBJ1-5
CASSGMQGVMSNQPQHF
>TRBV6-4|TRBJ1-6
CASSARTGEASPLHF
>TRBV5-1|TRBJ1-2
CASSLEVGVYTF
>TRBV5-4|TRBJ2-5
CASSLRVAGLETQYF
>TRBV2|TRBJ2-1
CASSTGHSSYNEQFF
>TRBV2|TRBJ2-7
CASRGSAYEQYF
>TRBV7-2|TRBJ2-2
CASSLASGGARELFF
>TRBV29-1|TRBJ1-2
CSVEGTGSRGYTF
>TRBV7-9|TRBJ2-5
CASSSGTQYF
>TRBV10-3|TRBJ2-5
CAISVGGEYQETQYF
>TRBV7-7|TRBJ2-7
CASSRSPGWEQYF
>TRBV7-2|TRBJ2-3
CASSPSGQGLSSTDTQYF
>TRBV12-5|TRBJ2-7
CASGLDQGRYEQYF
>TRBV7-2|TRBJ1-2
CASSRRLFDQDGYTF
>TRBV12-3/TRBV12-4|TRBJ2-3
CASSPQPDTQYF
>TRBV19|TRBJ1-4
CASGSRNEKLFF
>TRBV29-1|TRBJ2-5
CSVDFLNQETQYF
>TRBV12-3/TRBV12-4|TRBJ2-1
CASNHGGGSYNEQFF
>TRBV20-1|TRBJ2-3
CSASSIASTDTQYF
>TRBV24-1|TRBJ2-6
CATQAASGANVLTF
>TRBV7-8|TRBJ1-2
CASSFRQYYGYTF
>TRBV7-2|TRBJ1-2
CASSSYIANYGYTF
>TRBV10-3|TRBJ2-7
CAISEADFWAGDTYEQYF
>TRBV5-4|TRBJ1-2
CASSLDGDLGYTF
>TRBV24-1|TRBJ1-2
CATSGAGLDRYTF
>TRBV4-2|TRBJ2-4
CASSQRDRALGNIQYF
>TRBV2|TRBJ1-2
CASSEVGEAGYTF
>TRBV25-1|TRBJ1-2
CASSQMEGRYGYTF
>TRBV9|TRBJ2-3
CASSPRMGGGTDTQYF
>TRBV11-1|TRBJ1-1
CASSLVGTGVSTEAFF
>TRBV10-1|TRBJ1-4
CASSDANEKLFF
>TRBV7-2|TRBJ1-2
CASSLSQSVERTF
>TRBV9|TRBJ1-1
CVSRVRIGTEAFF
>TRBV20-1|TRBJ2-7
CSALPGTGNYEQYF
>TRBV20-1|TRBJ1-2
CRGGGFGYTF
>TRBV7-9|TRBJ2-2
CASSGRGTGELFF
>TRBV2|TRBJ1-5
CASSGVRNQPQHF
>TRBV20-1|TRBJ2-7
CSASPGPSYEQYF